The 25 T cell receptor beta chains below all came from one sample that was sequenced in a study of T cell responses to AZD1222 COVID-19 vaccine. The data were produced by immunoSEQ multiplex PCR, yet TCRdb's version contains in-frame clones alone and is incomplete. The sample has 45,000 to 70,000 clones; around 89% are singletons. The material was peripheral blood, obtained 28 days after the second AZD1222 dose. Receptor source: an adult who received the AZD1222 COVID-19 vaccine.

This rearrangement joins TRBV6-5 to TRBJ2-2, with D possibly being TRBD1 (6 bases). V was trimmed by 0 bases and J by 4 bases, leaving 9 bases between them. The CDR3 length is 15 residues. Germline CDR1 MNHEY, CDR2 SVGAGI. The CDR3 DNA sequence: TGTGCCAGCAGTTACTCCGACAGGCCCACCGGGGAGCTGTTTTTT. This codes for CASSYSDRPTGELFF.

The chain carries TRBV5-1 and TRBJ2-5; D gene uncertain. The V gene lost 0 bases and the J gene lost 5 bases, with 14 bases spanning the gap. CDR3 length: 15 residues. Germline-derived CDR1 and CDR2 are SGHRS and YFSETQ. The CDR3 DNA follows: TGCGCCAGCAGCTTGGGGTCAGTCCTTGGGGAGACCCAGTACTTC. This encodes CASSLGSVLGETQYF.

This clone was counted a single time. V gene TRBV29-1 combines with J gene TRBJ2-2; 7 nucleotides match TRBD1. Germline CDR1 reads SQVTM; CDR2 reads ANQGSEA. J lost 5 bases, V lost 5 bases, and 5 bases had no gene match. This CDR3 spans 13 amino acids. In DNA form, the CDR3 reads TGCAGCGTTTTAGGGGGCTGGACCGGGGAGCTGTTTTTT. It codes for CSVLGGWTGELFF.

The chain is built from TRBV11-2 and TRBJ2-7; D unclear. Per the germline V gene, CDR1 is SGHAT and CDR2 is FQNNGV. Trimming took off 1 base at V and 5 bases at J, with 15 bases between the two ends. This CDR3 is 15 amino acids long. The CDR3 loop is CASSLGSATWDEQYF. In DNA form, the CDR3 reads TGTGCCAGCAGCTTAGGTTCCGCTACCTGGGACGAGCAGTACTTC.

The gene calls are TRBV19 and TRBJ2-1; TRBD2 aligns across 12 bases. The CDR3 runs 15 residues. Per the germline V gene, CDR1 is LNHDA and CDR2 is SQIVND (reference sequence). After removal of 7 bases from V and 6 bases from J, the junction contained 7 bases not matched to a gene. The chain's CDR3 is CASISRLAGVNEQFF. For the CDR3, the DNA is TGTGCCAGTATCTCAAGACTAGCGGGAGTCAATGAGCAGTTCTTC.

The gene calls are TRBV15 and TRBJ2-1; 11 bases line up with TRBD2. The V gene's germline CDR1 is LNHNV and CDR2 YYDKDF (reference sequence). The ends lost 0 bases at V and 7 bases at J; junction bases unmatched: 5. There are 16 residues in the CDR3. DNA for the CDR3: TGTGCCACCAGCAGAGACCTGACTAGCGGGACGAATGAGCAGTTCTTC. This sequence encodes CATSRDLTSGTNEQFF.

The V gene is TRBV5-1, the J gene TRBJ1-4; D remains unclear. The CDR3 is made up of 15 amino acids. Germline CDR1 and CDR2: SGHRS and YFSETQ. With 3 bases removed from V and 4 bases from J, the gap between germline ends came to 13 bases. CDR3: CASSSSDGYNEKLFF. The CDR3 DNA reads TGCGCCAGCAGCTCATCGGACGGTTATAATGAAAAACTGTTTTTT.

The CDR3 loop reads CASTSWGGANVLTF. CDR3 in DNA: TGTGCCAGCACCTCATGGGGTGGGGCCAACGTCCTGACTTTC. The rearrangement uses TRBV27 and TRBJ2-6; no reliable D call. With 7 bases removed from V and 3 bases from J, the gap between germline ends came to 10 bases. This CDR3 has 14 amino acids. CDR1 and CDR2 from the germline V gene are MNHEY and SMNVEV (reference sequence).

The sample holds one count of this clone. The chain links TRBV4-2 to TRBJ2-3; no clear D. CDR1 is LGHNA, CDR2 YNFKEQ, per germline. The CDR3 spans 14 residues. V lost 0 bases and J lost 5, with 9 bases in between. In nucleotides, the CDR3 is TGTGCCAGCAGCCAAGATAATCGTAGAGATACGCAGTATTTT. It specifies CASSQDNRRDTQYF.

The rearrangement uses TRBV29-1 and TRBJ1-2; 10 nucleotides match TRBD1. This CDR3 comprises 15 residues. The V gene's germline CDR1 is SQVTM and CDR2 ANQGSEA. V trimming: 0 bases; J trimming: 2 bases; junction bases outside the gene matches: 3. This chain's CDR3 is CSVEDRGQGNYGYTF. The CDR3 DNA follows: TGCAGCGTTGAAGATAGGGGACAGGGGAACTATGGCTACACCTTC. Full variable domain (remainder filled in from reference TRBV29-1 and TRBJ1-2): SAVISQKPSRDICQRGTSLTIQCQVDSQVTMMFWYRQQPGQSLTLIATANQGSEATYESGFVIDKFPISRPNLTFSTLTVSNMSPEDSSIYLCSVEDRGQGNYGYTFGSGTRLTVV.

In this sample, this clone turned up a few times. V usage is TRBV7-6 and J usage is TRBJ2-1; D might be TRBD2 (6 bases). Germline V gene sequence: CDR1 SGHVS, CDR2 FNYEAQ. The CDR3 extends over 14 amino acids. Deletions cut 2 bases from V and 4 bases from J, with 9 bases between. The CDR3 DNA is TGTGCCAGCAGCTTAAACAGCGGGTACAATGAGCAGTTCTTC. Translation gives CASSLNSGYNEQFF.

The chain is built from TRBV5-5 and TRBJ2-3; 8 bases are shared with TRBD1. Trimming took 4 bases from V and 5 from J; bases not matched to a gene: 9. The germline CDR1 and CDR2 sequences are SGHKS and YYEKEE (reference sequence). This CDR3 is built from 15 residues. DNA of the CDR3: TGTGCCAGCAGCGCAGGGGGCAGGGGGCAAGATACGCAGTATTTT. Its translation is CASSAGGRGQDTQYF. Supplemented by reference TRBV5-5 and TRBJ2-3, the full variable domain reads DAGVTQSPTHLIKTRGQQVTLRCSPISGHKSVSWYQQVLGQGPQFIFQYYEKEERGRGNFPDRFSARQFPNYSSELNVNALLLGDSALYLCASSAGGRGQDTQYFGPGTRLTVL.

The J gene is TRBJ2-6, the V gene TRBV19; 8 bases match TRBD1. The CDR3 totals 15 residues. Germline V gene data show CDR1 as LNHDA and CDR2 as SQIVND (reference sequence). The V gene end was trimmed by 7 bases and the J gene end by 4 bases; junction bases not matched to a gene: 6. Here the CDR3 reads CASTETGAGANVLTF. CDR3 nucleotide sequence: TGTGCCAGTACCGAGACAGGGGCGGGGGCCAACGTCCTGACTTTC.

The V and J genes are TRBV5-1 and TRBJ2-1, with 12 bases fitting TRBD2. V shed 4 bases, J shed 10 bases, and the junction held 9 bases outside the gene matches. Germline V lookup: CDR1 SGHRS, CDR2 YFSETQ. There are 15 residues in the CDR3. The CDR3 here is CASSPGLAGREEQFF. CDR3 nucleotide sequence: TGCGCCAGCAGCCCTGGACTAGCGGGGAGAGAAGAGCAGTTCTTC.

CDR3 DNA sequence: TGTGCCAGCAGCTTTACACCACTATACACAAAGGTCCACAATGAGCAGTTCTTC. Its protein product is CASSFTPLYTKVHNEQFF. The chain uses TRBV7-2 and TRBJ2-1, with no clear D. Per the germline V gene, CDR1 is SGHTA and CDR2 is FQGNSA. This CDR3 is 18 amino acids long. Trimming cost V 3 bases and J 5 bases, with 23 bases left between them.

This clone was counted a single time. The V call is TRBV6-5, the J call TRBJ1-5; 9 positions match TRBD1. Germline CDR1 and CDR2: MNHEY and SVGAGI. J lost 2 bases, V lost 2 bases, and 1 base had no gene match. This CDR3 is 15 amino acids long. The CDR3 reads CASSYDRGGNQPQHF. DNA for the CDR3: TGTGCCAGCAGTTACGACAGGGGGGGCAATCAGCCCCAGCATTTT.

The V call is TRBV29-1, the J call TRBJ1-1, with 8 bases fitting TRBD1. CDR1 is SQVTM and CDR2 is ANQGSEA in the germline V gene. The trim removed 5 bases at V and 1 base at J, leaving 6 bases unmatched. The CDR3 covers 14 residues. The CDR3 DNA reads TGCAGCGTTCAAACAGGGGGACAGAACACTGAAGCTTTCTTT. Its translation: CSVQTGGQNTEAFF.

V gene TRBV12-3 or TRBV12-4 combines with J gene TRBJ1-3; unclear D gene. Trimming removed 6 bases from V and 4 bases from J, with 10 bases in between. The CDR3 is 13 amino acids. CDR3 sequence reads: CASSGRGGNTIYF. The CDR3 DNA sequence: TGTGCCAGCAGCGGCCGTGGCGGAAACACCATATATTTT.

CDR3 DNA: TGTGCCAGCAGTGAATTGCGGATTAACTATGGCTACACCTTC. Its protein product is CASSELRINYGYTF. J is TRBJ1-2 and V is TRBV25-1, with D hard to call. Per germline, CDR1 MGHDK and CDR2 SYGVNS. The CDR3 totals 14 residues. Between the trimmed V and J ends, which lost 1 base and 1 base, there was a span of 7 bases.

The V call is TRBV19, the J call TRBJ1-1; D is ambiguous. CDR3 size: 17 residues. The ends were cut back, 1 base at V and 0 bases at J, with 15 bases in the middle. Germline V gene data show CDR1 as LNHDA and CDR2 as SQIVND (reference sequence). For the CDR3, the DNA is TGTGCCAGTAGTATAGCCCCCGAGTACCGAATGAACACTGAAGCTTTCTTT. Its translation: CASSIAPEYRMNTEAFF.

The J gene is TRBJ2-2, the V gene TRBV5-1; 8 bases match TRBD1. This CDR3 region has 16 residues. Germline loops: CDR1 SGHRS, CDR2 YFSETQ. The ends lost 4 bases at V and 4 bases at J; junction bases unmatched: 9. The CDR3 protein is CASSPSTGVGTGELFF. CDR3 nucleotide sequence: TGCGCCAGCAGCCCCTCGACAGGGGTGGGCACCGGGGAGCTGTTTTTT.

This rearrangement joins TRBV7-2 to TRBJ1-2, with D possibly being TRBD1 (6 bases). Trimming took off 0 bases at V and 8 bases at J, with 19 bases between the two ends. The CDR3 totals 16 residues. CDR1 is SGHTA and CDR2 is FQGNSA in the germline V gene. The CDR3: CASSLARQAGEGGYTF. The CDR3 DNA reads as TGTGCCAGCAGCTTAGCGCGTCAGGCAGGGGAGGGCGGCTACACCTTC.

The chain uses TRBV4-1 and TRBJ1-2; D is uncertain. Trimming left V 1 base short and J 5 bases short, with 11 bases between. The germline V gene encodes CDR1 MGHRA and CDR2 YSYEKL. CDR3 length: 14 amino acids. CDR3 nucleotides: TGCGCCAGCAGCCAAGCCGCAGGCGCTTATGGCTACACCTTC. Protein: CASSQAAGAYGYTF.

The CDR3 coding sequence is TGTGCCAGCAGCACAGGGGCCACTGAAGCTTTCTTT. Its protein is CASSTGATEAFF. The rearrangement links TRBV27 to TRBJ1-1, with 7 positions matching TRBD1. This CDR3 is 12 amino acids long. The germline V gene has CDR1 MNHEY and CDR2 SMNVEV (reference sequence). V trimming: 6 bases; J trimming: 4 bases; junction bases outside the gene matches: 2.

The V and J genes are TRBV7-2 and TRBJ2-7; D remains ambiguous. The CDR3 consists of 12 residues. Between the trimmed V and J ends, which lost 5 bases and 4 bases, there was a span of 9 bases. CDR1 is SGHTA, CDR2 FQGNSA, per germline. The DNA for the CDR3 is TGTGCCAGCAGCGTCACCCAGTACGAGCAGTACTTC. This gives the protein CASSVTQYEQYF.